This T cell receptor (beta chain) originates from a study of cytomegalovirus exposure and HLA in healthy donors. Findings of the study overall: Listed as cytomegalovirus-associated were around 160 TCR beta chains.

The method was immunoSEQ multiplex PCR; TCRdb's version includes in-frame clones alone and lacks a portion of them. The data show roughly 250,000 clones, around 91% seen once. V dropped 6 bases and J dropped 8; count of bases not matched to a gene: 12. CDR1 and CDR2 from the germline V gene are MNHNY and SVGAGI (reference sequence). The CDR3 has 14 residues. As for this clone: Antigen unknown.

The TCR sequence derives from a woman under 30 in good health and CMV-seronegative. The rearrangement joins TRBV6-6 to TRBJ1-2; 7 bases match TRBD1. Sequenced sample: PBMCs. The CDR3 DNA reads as TGTGCCAGCAGCCTTACTACAGGGGAAAGAGGCTACACCTTC. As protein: CASSLTTGERGYTF.